This T cell receptor (beta chain) emerged from a study of blood T cells in healthy people across ages. This clonotype turned up a few times. With a J-beta primer mix and a sample-barcoded 5' primer, a second PCR ran about 7 to 12 cycles. Via MiXCR, TCRdb re-called the 5' RACE reads, giving one row per CDR3 protein. The data contain 1.5 million to 2 million distinct CDR3 sequences, 28% of them singletons. Every donor gave 7.5 to 10 milliliters of peripheral blood. Losses at the gene ends were 3 bases for V and 3 bases for J; bases not matched to a gene: 6. CDR1 and CDR2 from the germline V gene are SGDLS and YYNGEE. The CDR3 covers 14 residues.

The specimen sequenced was blood. This receptor was taken from a woman under 40 in good health. The V call is TRBV9, the J call TRBJ2-7; 7 bases map to TRBD1. The CDR3 sequence is CASSAETGNYEQYF. The CDR3 coding sequence is TGTGCCAGCAGCGCCGAGACAGGGAACTACGAGCAGTACTTC.